The T cell receptor beta chain described here comes from a study of blood T cell repertoires in COVID-19. The wider study: Nucleic acid was either cDNA or gDNA, and it came from T cells, B-cell-depleted T cells, or PBMCs.

The protocol was immunoSEQ multiplex PCR, while the TCRdb copy is restricted to in-frame clones and leaves out a portion. The repertoire has 250,000 or so clones, around nine tenths of them found once; the top ten carry approximately 8.2%. The CDR3 is 12 amino acids. Germline-derived CDR1 and CDR2 are KGHDR and SFDVKD. Trimming took 5 bases from V and 7 from J, leaving 10 bases between them. What was sequenced was peripheral blood. The chain has TRBV24-1 and TRBJ1-2, with D perhaps matching TRBD1 (5 bases). The sequence came from a man between 40 and 49 years old with active or convalescent COVID-19. The CDR3 region has the DNA TGTGCCACCAGTGTATCCGGGGGTGGCTACACCTTC. Amino acids: CATSVSGGGYTF.